Described below is a single T cell receptor beta chain sequence and its context. Its antigen is currently unknown. This sample is part of a study of cytomegalovirus exposure and HLA in healthy donors. Notes on the study in general: In a later analysis, several top co-occurrence clusters appeared linked to parvovirus B19, influenza, CMV and Epstein-Barr virus.

Primers included in the PCR were 60 Vbeta and 13 Jbeta primers. Using immunoSEQ multiplex PCR, the repertoire was profiled, and TCRdb retains in-frame clones only, with some absent. The table includes some 100,000 clones, 65% to 75% detected once. The J segment lost 5 bases and the V segment lost 1 base, leaving 9 bases of the junction unmatched. Germline V CDR1 and CDR2: SGHDN, FVKESK. This CDR3 is built from 16 residues. The V gene is TRBV14, the J gene TRBJ2-5; 8 bases fit TRBD1. This receptor was obtained from a woman in her late teens or twenties in good health and CMV-seropositive. Source material: PBMCs. The chain's CDR3 is CASSQGRTGKGETQYF. CDR3 nucleotide sequence: TGTGCCAGCAGCCAAGGGAGGACAGGGAAAGGGGAGACCCAGTACTTC.